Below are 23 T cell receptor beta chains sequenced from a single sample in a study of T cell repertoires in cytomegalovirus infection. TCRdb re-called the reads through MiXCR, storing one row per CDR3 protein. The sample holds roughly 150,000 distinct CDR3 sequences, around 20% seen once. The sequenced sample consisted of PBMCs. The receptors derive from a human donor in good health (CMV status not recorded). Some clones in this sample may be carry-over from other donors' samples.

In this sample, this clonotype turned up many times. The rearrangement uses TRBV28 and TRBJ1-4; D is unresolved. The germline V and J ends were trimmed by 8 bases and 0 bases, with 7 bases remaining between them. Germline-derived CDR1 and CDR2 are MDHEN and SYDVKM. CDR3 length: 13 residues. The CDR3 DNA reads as TGTGCCAGCCGGGATTCAACTAATGAAAAACTGTTTTTT. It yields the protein CASRDSTNEKLFF.

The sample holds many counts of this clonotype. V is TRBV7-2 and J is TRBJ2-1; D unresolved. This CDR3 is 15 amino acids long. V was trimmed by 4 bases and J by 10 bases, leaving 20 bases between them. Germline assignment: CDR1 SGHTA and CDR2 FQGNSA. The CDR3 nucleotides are TGTGCCAGCAGCTCGTATGATGAAGGGTTTAGAGAGCAGTTCTTC. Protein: CASSSYDEGFREQFF. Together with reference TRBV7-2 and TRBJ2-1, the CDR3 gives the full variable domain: GAGVSQSPSNKVTEKGKDVELRCDPISGHTALYWYRQSLGQGLEFLIYFQGNSAPDKSGLPSDRFSAERTGGSVSTLTIQRTQQEDSAVYLCASSSYDEGFREQFFGPGTRLTVL.

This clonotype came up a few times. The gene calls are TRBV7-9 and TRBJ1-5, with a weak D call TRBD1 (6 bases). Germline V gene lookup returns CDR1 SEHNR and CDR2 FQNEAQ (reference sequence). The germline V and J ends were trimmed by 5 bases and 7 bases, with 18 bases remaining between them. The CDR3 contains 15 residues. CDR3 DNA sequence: TGTGCCAGCAGCCCTGGAACAGGGCCCGTCCAGCCCCAGCATTTT. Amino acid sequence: CASSPGTGPVQPQHF. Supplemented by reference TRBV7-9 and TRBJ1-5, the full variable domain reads DTGVSQNPRHKITKRGQNVTFRCDPISEHNRLYWYRQTLGQGPEFLTYFQNEAQLEKSRLLSDRFSAERPKGSFSTLEIQRTEQGDSAMYLCASSPGTGPVQPQHFGDGTRLSIL.

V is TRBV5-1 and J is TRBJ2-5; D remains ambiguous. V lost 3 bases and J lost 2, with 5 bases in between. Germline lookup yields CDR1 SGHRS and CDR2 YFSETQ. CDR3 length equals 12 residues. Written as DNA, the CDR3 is TGCGCCAGCAGCTGGAGTCAAGAGACCCAGTACTTC. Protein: CASSWSQETQYF.

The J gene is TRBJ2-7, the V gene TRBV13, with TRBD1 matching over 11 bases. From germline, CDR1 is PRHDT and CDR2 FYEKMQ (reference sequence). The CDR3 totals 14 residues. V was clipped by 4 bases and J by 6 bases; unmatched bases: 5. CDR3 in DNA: TGTGCCAGCAGCTCGGGACAGGGGGAAGTCGAGCAGTACTTC. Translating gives CASSSGQGEVEQYF.

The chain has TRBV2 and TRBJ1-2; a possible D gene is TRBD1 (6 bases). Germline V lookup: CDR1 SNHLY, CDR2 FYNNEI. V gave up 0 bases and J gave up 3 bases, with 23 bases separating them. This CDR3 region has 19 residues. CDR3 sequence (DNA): TGTGCCAGCAGTGAAGCGCTTGGGGGGCGAACCTCCTTCGACTATGGCTACACCTTC. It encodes CASSEALGGRTSFDYGYTF.

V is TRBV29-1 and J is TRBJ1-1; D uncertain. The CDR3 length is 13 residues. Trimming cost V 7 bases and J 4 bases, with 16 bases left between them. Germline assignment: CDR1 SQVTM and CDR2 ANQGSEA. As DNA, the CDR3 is TGCAGCGCCGGATTTCGGGCGGGCACTGAAGCTTTCTTT. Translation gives CSAGFRAGTEAFF.

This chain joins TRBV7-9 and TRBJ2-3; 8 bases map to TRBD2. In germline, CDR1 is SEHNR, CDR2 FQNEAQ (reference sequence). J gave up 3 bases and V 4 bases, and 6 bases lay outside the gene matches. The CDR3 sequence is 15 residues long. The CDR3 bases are TGTGCCAGCAGCTCCCCGGGGGGGGCAACAGATACGCAGTATTTT. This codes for CASSSPGGATDTQYF.

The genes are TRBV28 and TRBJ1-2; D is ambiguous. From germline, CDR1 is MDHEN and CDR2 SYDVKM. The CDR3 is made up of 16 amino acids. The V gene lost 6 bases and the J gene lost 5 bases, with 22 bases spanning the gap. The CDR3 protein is CASRPRFVGFPYGYTF. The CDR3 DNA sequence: TGTGCCAGCAGGCCCCGGTTCGTAGGCTTCCCTTATGGCTACACCTTC.

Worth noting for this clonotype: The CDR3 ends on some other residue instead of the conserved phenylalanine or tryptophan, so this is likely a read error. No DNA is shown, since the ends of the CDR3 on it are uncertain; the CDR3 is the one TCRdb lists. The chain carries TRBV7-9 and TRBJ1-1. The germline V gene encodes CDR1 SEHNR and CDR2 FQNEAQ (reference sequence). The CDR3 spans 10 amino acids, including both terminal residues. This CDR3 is CASSLTTLWP.

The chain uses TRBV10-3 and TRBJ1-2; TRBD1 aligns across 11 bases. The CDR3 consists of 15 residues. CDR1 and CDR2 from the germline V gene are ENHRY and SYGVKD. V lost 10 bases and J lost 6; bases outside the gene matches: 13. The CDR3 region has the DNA TGTGCCACAGCCGGGACAGGGGGTGTGAAAAATGGCTACACCTTC. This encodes CATAGTGGVKNGYTF.

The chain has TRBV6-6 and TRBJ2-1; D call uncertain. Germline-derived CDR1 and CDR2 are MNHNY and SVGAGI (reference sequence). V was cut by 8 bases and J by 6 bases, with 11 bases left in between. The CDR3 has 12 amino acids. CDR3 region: CASQVPLNEQFF. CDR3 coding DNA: TGTGCCAGCCAGGTACCCCTCAATGAGCAGTTCTTC.

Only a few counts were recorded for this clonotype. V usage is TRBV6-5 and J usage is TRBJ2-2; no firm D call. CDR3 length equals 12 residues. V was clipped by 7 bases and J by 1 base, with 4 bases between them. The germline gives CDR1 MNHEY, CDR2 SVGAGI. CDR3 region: CASTKNTGELFF. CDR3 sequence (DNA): TGTGCCAGCACCAAGAACACCGGGGAGCTGTTTTTT.

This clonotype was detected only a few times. The CDR3 loop is CASSFAGHSNQPQHF. The CDR3 DNA is TGCGCCAGCAGCTTTGCGGGACATAGCAATCAGCCCCAGCATTTT. The rearrangement uses TRBV5-1 and TRBJ1-5; D may be TRBD1 (6 bases). Trimming cost V 2 bases and J 0 bases, with 9 bases left between them. CDR1 is SGHRS and CDR2 is YFSETQ in the germline V gene. The CDR3 spans 15 residues.

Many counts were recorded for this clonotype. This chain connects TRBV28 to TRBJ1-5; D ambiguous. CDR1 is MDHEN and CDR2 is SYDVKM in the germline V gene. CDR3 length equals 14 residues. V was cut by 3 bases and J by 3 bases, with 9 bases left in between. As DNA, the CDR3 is TGTGCCAGCAGTTTTGGGTCTTTCAATCAGCCCCAGCATTTT. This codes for CASSFGSFNQPQHF. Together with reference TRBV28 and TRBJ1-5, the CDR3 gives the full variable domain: DVKVTQSSRYLVKRTGEKVFLECVQDMDHENMFWYRQDPGLGLRLIYFSYDVKMKEKGDIPEGYSVSREKKERFSLILESASTNQTSMYLCASSFGSFNQPQHFGDGTRLSIL.

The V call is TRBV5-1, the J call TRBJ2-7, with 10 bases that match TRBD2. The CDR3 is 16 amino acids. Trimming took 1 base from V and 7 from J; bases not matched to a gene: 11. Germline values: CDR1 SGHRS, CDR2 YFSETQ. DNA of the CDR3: TGCGCCAGCAGCTTGAATCCCGCTAGCGGGAGTGAAGAGCAGTACTTC. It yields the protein CASSLNPASGSEEQYF.

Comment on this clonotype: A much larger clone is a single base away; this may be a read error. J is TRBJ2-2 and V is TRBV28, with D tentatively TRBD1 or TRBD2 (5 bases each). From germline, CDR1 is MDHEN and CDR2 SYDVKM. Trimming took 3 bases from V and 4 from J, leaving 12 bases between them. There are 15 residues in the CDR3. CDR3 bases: TGTGCCAGCAGTTTCGGGTACGGGGCCACCGGGGAGCTGTTTTTT. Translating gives CASSFGYGATGELFF.

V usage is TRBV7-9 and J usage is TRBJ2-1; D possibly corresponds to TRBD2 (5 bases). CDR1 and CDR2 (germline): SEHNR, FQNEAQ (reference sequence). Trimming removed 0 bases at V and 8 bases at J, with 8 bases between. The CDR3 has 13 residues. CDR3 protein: CASSLALEDEQFF. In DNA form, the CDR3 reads TGTGCCAGCAGCTTAGCATTGGAGGATGAGCAGTTCTTC. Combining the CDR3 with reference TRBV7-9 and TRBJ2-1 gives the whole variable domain DTGVSQNPRHKITKRGQNVTFRCDPISEHNRLYWYRQTLGQGPEFLTYFQNEAQLEKSRLLSDRFSAERPKGSFSTLEIQRTEQGDSAMYLCASSLALEDEQFFGPGTRLTVL.

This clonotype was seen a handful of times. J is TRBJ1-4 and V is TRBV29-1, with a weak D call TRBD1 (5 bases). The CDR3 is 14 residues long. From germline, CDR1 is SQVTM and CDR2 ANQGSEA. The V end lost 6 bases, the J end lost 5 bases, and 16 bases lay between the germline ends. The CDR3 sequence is CSVRLRDHNEKLFF. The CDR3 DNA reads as TGCAGCGTACGACTCCGGGACCACAATGAAAAACTGTTTTTT.

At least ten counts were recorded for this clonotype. CDR3 DNA sequence: TGTGCCAGCGGAGCGGGGGGTTCCTACAATGAGCAGTTCTTC. Translated, it gives CASGAGGSYNEQFF. This chain links TRBV7-2 with TRBJ2-1; TRBD2 agrees at 9 bases. Unmatched junction bases numbered 3, after V lost 8 bases and J lost 1 base. From germline, CDR1 is SGHTA and CDR2 FQGNSA. CDR3 size: 14 residues.

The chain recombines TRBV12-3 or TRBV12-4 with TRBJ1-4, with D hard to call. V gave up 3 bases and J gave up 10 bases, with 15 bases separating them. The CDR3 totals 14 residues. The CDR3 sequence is CASSLAVGGRKLFF. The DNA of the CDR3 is TGTGCCAGCAGTTTGGCTGTAGGTGGTAGAAAACTGTTTTTT.

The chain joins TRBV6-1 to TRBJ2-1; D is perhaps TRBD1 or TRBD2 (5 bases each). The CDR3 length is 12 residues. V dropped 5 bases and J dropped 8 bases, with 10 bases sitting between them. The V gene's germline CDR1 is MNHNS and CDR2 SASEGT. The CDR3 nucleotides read TGTGCCAGCAGTTTACTAGGGGATGAGCAGTTCTTC. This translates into CASSLLGDEQFF.

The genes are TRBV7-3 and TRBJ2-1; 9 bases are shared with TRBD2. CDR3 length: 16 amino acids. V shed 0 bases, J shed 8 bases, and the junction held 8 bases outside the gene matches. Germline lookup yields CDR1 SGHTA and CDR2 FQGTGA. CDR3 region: CASSLTRTSDKDEQFF. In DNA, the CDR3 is TGTGCCAGCAGCTTAACCCGGACTAGCGACAAGGATGAGCAGTTCTTC.